These 24 T cell receptor beta chains were all obtained from the same sample, sequenced in a study of identifying expanded T cells in peripheral blood. Sequencing used immunoSEQ multiplex PCR; TCRdb keeps in-frame clones, though not all of them. The table includes approximately 120,000 clones, 88% detected once. The specimen sequenced was blood. These receptors were taken from a person between 18 and 75 years old in good health.

The genes are TRBV2 and TRBJ2-2; perhaps D is TRBD1 or TRBD2 (6 bases each). The germline CDR1 and CDR2 sequences are SNHLY and FYNNEI. V lost 7 bases, J lost 10 bases, and 34 bases lay in between. The CDR3 totals 19 residues. Written as DNA, the CDR3 is TGTGCCAGCAAATCGCACGAGGCAGGGGCGCGGGGTTCAAACGTGGAGCTGTTTTTT. Encoded protein: CASKSHEAGARGSNVELFF. Supplemented by reference TRBV2 and TRBJ2-2, the full variable domain reads EPEVTQTPSHQVTQMGQEVILRCVPISNHLYFYWYRQILGQKVEFLVSFYNNEISEKSEIFDDQFSVERPDGSNFTLKIRSTKLEDSAMYFCASKSHEAGARGSNVELFFGEGSRLTVL.

The chain is built from TRBV28 and TRBJ2-1, with D uncertain. Deletions cut 1 base from V and 10 bases from J, with 5 bases between. CDR3 size: 11 residues. The germline V gene has CDR1 MDHEN and CDR2 SYDVKM. CDR3 protein: CASSLSLEQFF. The CDR3 DNA follows: TGTGCCAGCAGTTTATCGCTCGAGCAGTTCTTC.

V usage is TRBV2 and J usage is TRBJ2-1, with 9 bases identical to TRBD2. This CDR3 spans 16 amino acids. CDR1 and CDR2 (germline): SNHLY, FYNNEI. The trim removed 4 bases at V and 6 bases at J, leaving 10 bases unmatched. This CDR3 reads CASSAAGGRAFNEQFF. For the CDR3, the DNA is TGTGCCAGCAGTGCTGCGGGCGGGAGGGCATTCAATGAGCAGTTCTTC.

This clone was seen a handful of times. The V call is TRBV7-2, the J call TRBJ1-1; no clear D gene. This CDR3 region has 13 residues. V was shortened by 1 base and J by 2 bases, with 5 bases between the two germline ends. The germline V gene encodes CDR1 SGHTA and CDR2 FQGNSA. As DNA, the CDR3 is TGTGCCAGCAGCTTAGGTGCTAACACTGAAGCTTTCTTT. This translates into CASSLGANTEAFF. Full variable domain (rest looked up from reference TRBV7-2 and TRBJ1-1): GAGVSQSPSNKVTEKGKDVELRCDPISGHTALYWYRQSLGQGLEFLIYFQGNSAPDKSGLPSDRFSAERTGGSVSTLTIQRTQQEDSAVYLCASSLGANTEAFFGQGTRLTVV.

The V gene is TRBV11-2, the J gene TRBJ2-4; maybe TRBD2 (5 bases). The V gene lost 6 bases and the J gene lost 9 bases, with 15 bases spanning the gap. The CDR3 has 13 residues. CDR1 SGHAT and CDR2 FQNNGV come from the germline V gene. The CDR3 nucleotides read TGTGCCAGCAGACTAGACCCTGAGAGCATTCAGTACTTC. Its translation: CASRLDPESIQYF.

J is TRBJ2-1 and V is TRBV15; 9 bases match TRBD1. The CDR3 has 16 amino acids. The J segment lost 7 bases and the V segment lost 1 base, leaving 8 bases of the junction unmatched. Germline V CDR1 and CDR2: LNHNV, YYDKDF (reference sequence). CDR3 bases: TGTGCCACCAGCAGAGTTACAGGACAGGGGTGGAATGAGCAGTTCTTC. Translating it yields CATSRVTGQGWNEQFF.

The CDR3 coding sequence is TGTGCCAGTCGGACCCGCTCTGACACAGATACGCAGTATTTT. Its translation: CASRTRSDTDTQYF. The chain has TRBV18 and TRBJ2-3; D remains unclear. The CDR3 runs to 14 residues. The germline V and J ends were trimmed by 9 bases and 2 bases, with 15 bases remaining between them. Germline V gene lookup returns CDR1 KGHSH and CDR2 LQKENI.

The chain is built from TRBV7-2 and TRBJ1-6, with unresolved D. CDR3 length: 14 residues. Trimming stripped 3 bases from V and 4 bases from J, with 7 bases between. Germline CDR1 is SGHTA and CDR2 is FQGNSA. This CDR3 is CASSLRMYNSPLHF. CDR3 DNA sequence: TGTGCCAGCAGCTTGAGAATGTATAATTCACCCCTCCACTTT.

The V call is TRBV9, the J call TRBJ2-3; TRBD1 or TRBD2 may be the D gene (7 bases each). Per germline, CDR1 SGDLS and CDR2 YYNGEE. The CDR3 runs to 16 residues. V was clipped by 1 base and J by 3 bases, with 15 bases between them. The CDR3 spells CASSVRTGEGTDTQYF. The CDR3 nucleotides read TGTGCCAGCAGCGTAAGAACAGGGGAGGGGACAGATACGCAGTATTTT.

This clone was recorded a few times. The rearrangement links TRBV4-1 to TRBJ1-5, with TRBD1 matching 7 bases. CDR1 and CDR2 from the germline V gene are MGHRA and YSYEKL. V lost 0 bases and J lost 7; bases outside the gene matches: 9. This CDR3 is built from 16 residues. CDR3 loop: CASSQDNDREGQPQHF. The DNA for the CDR3 is TGCGCCAGCAGCCAAGATAACGACAGGGAGGGACAGCCCCAGCATTTT.

The chain carries TRBV29-1 and TRBJ2-7; weak D call: TRBD2 (6 bases). Trimming stripped 0 bases from V and 0 bases from J, with 9 bases between. The CDR3 runs 14 residues. Germline assignment: CDR1 SQVTM and CDR2 ANQGSEA. In DNA, the CDR3 is TGCAGCGTTGAAGATCCGGGGGTCTCCTACGAGCAGTACTTC. This encodes CSVEDPGVSYEQYF.

The chain combines TRBV18 with TRBJ2-3; D gene unclear. The V gene lost 1 base and the J gene lost 2 bases, with 7 bases spanning the gap. Germline V gene sequence: CDR1 KGHSH, CDR2 LQKENI. The CDR3 runs 14 residues. As DNA, the CDR3 is TGTGCCAGCTCACCACGGTTGCACACAGATACGCAGTATTTT. Encoded protein: CASSPRLHTDTQYF.

The gene calls are TRBV7-7 and TRBJ2-3, with D possibly TRBD2 on 6 matching bases. Germline CDR1 reads SSHAT; CDR2 reads FNYEAQ (reference sequence). Trimming cost V 4 bases and J 0 bases, with 17 bases left between them. The CDR3 is made up of 17 amino acids. CDR3 nucleotides: TGTGCCAGCAGCTCCACAGGACTACAGACTAGCACAGATACGCAGTATTTT. This encodes CASSSTGLQTSTDTQYF.

The rearrangement uses TRBV6-6 and TRBJ2-7; a weak D match, TRBD1 (6 bases). This CDR3 is 15 amino acids long. V shed 6 bases and J shed 3 bases, with 18 bases lying between them. CDR1 is MNHNY and CDR2 is SVGAGI in the germline V gene (reference sequence). The CDR3 sequence: CASRITRTANYEQYF. The CDR3, as DNA: TGTGCCAGCAGGATTACACGGACAGCCAACTACGAGCAGTACTTC.

The chain carries TRBV18 and TRBJ2-7; D is unresolved. Germline values: CDR1 KGHSH, CDR2 LQKENI. This CDR3 contains 11 residues. The V and J ends lost 6 bases and 0 bases respectively, with 3 bases between them. This CDR3 is CASSSSYEQYF. The CDR3 bases are TGTGCCAGCTCGTCCTCCTACGAGCAGTACTTC.

CDR3 sequence: CASYLTGVALLNPNYGYTF. CDR3 in DNA: TGTGCCAGTTATCTTACGGGTGTGGCCCTTCTAAACCCTAACTATGGCTACACCTTC. This chain connects TRBV28 to TRBJ1-2; D gene unclear. Germline V lookup: CDR1 MDHEN, CDR2 SYDVKM. Trimming took off 9 bases at V and 0 bases at J, with 29 bases between the two ends. The CDR3 is 19 residues long.

The chain's CDR3 is CASSYDLAAQETQYF. CDR3 coding DNA: TGTGCCAGCAGTTACGATCTGGCAGCTCAAGAGACCCAGTACTTC. The gene calls are TRBV6-5 and TRBJ2-5; D is unresolved. Germline V gene lookup returns CDR1 MNHEY and CDR2 SVGAGI. CDR3 length: 15 amino acids. The V end was cut by 2 bases, the J end by 2 bases, with 12 bases between.

The V gene is TRBV6-1, the J gene TRBJ2-1; D might be TRBD1 or TRBD2, each matching 5 bases. V was shortened by 7 bases and J by 0 bases, with 13 bases between the two germline ends. Germline values: CDR1 MNHNS, CDR2 SASEGT. The CDR3 contains 15 residues. The CDR3 bases are TGTGCCAGCATTCCCGGGACGTCCTCCTACAATGAGCAGTTCTTC. It yields the protein CASIPGTSSYNEQFF.

The J gene is TRBJ2-7, the V gene TRBV11-2, with 7 bases identical to TRBD2. Trimming cost V 5 bases and J 3 bases; bases outside gene matches: 16. Germline CDR1 reads SGHAT; CDR2 reads FQNNGV. This CDR3 region has 17 residues. The chain's CDR3 is CASSVYPRAGEVYEQYF. CDR3 nucleotides: TGTGCCAGCAGCGTCTACCCTAGGGCGGGAGAAGTCTACGAGCAGTACTTC.

V is TRBV19 and J is TRBJ2-3; D unresolved. The CDR3 consists of 13 residues. The V end lost 3 bases, the J end lost 6 bases, and 10 bases lay between the germline ends. Germline-derived CDR1 and CDR2 are LNHDA and SQIVND (reference sequence). DNA of the CDR3: TGTGCCAGTAGTATTCACCTCCGGGATACGCAGTATTTT. This codes for CASSIHLRDTQYF.

V usage is TRBV18 and J usage is TRBJ2-5; D is unresolved. The CDR3 totals 13 residues. The ends were cut back, 5 bases at V and 5 bases at J, with 12 bases in the middle. Germline V lookup: CDR1 KGHSH, CDR2 LQKENI. For the CDR3, the DNA is TGTGCCAGCTCATCGTACTTGGCGGAGACCCAGTACTTC. Protein product: CASSSYLAETQYF.

J is TRBJ2-5 and V is TRBV5-4; a weak D match, TRBD1 (5 bases). The CDR3 is made up of 15 amino acids. V lost 4 bases, J lost 1 base, and 14 bases lay in between. CDR1 is SGHNT, CDR2 YYREEE, per germline (reference sequence). CDR3 sequence: CASSPRGGVQETQYF. The CDR3 DNA is TGTGCCAGCAGCCCTAGGGGCGGAGTCCAAGAGACCCAGTACTTC.

The chain employs TRBV7-8 and TRBJ1-2; the D gene is possibly TRBD1 (6 bases). V was cut by 5 bases and J by 6 bases, with 16 bases left in between. This CDR3 has 14 amino acids. Germline-derived CDR1 and CDR2 are SGHVS and FQNEAQ. The CDR3 sequence is CASSPFQGRDGYTF. Written as DNA, the CDR3 is TGTGCCAGCAGCCCCTTCCAGGGGCGGGATGGCTACACCTTC.

The rearrangement uses TRBV10-3 and TRBJ2-1; 13 nucleotides line up with TRBD2. Unmatched junction bases numbered 10, after V lost 10 bases and J lost 10 bases. The CDR3 is made up of 14 amino acids. Germline values: CDR1 ENHRY, CDR2 SYGVKD. The CDR3 region is CASRTSGSDIEQFF. CDR3 nucleotide sequence: TGTGCCAGCCGGACTAGCGGGAGTGATATCGAGCAGTTCTTC.